This TCR beta chain was sequenced for a study of blood T cell repertoires in COVID-19. About the research overall: From the United States, Italy and Spain came samples of acute and convalescent COVID-19. T cells, B-cell-depleted T cells, or PBMCs supplied cDNA or gDNA.

Methods used by the authors: Amplification from reference gene primers served as the basis for estimated nucleated cell counts. The data were produced by immunoSEQ multiplex PCR, yet TCRdb's version contains in-frame clones alone and is incomplete. The V and J calls and clone size were taken over from that table, and D and trimming were inferred from the DNA. The profile shows fewer than 120,000 clones, 88% of them singletons. Sequenced: peripheral blood. This clonotype was obtained from a woman aged 50 to 65 with acute or convalescent COVID-19.

The CDR3 region has the DNA TGTGCCAGCAGTGGGGGCGGGACTCCCGGTTTAGAGACCCAGTACTTC. Encoded protein: CASSGGGTPGLETQYF. The chain has TRBV25-1 and TRBJ2-5; a weak D match, TRBD2 (6 bases). CDR3 length equals 16 residues. The V end was cut by 4 bases, the J end by 4 bases, with 19 bases between. Germline V lookup: CDR1 MGHDK, CDR2 SYGVNS.